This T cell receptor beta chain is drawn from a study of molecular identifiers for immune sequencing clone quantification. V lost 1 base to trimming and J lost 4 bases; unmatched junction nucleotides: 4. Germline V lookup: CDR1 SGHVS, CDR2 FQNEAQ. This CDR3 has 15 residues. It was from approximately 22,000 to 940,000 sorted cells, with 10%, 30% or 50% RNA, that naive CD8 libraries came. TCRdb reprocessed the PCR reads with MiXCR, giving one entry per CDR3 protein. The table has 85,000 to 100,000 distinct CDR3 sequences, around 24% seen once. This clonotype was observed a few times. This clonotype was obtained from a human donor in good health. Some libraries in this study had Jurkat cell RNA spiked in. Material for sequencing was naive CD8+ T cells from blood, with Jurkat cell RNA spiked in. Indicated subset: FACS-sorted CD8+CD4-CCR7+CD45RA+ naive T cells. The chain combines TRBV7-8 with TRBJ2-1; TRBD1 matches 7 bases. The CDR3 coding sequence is TGTGCCAGCAGCTTAGGACAGGGTGGATACAATGAGCAGTTCTTC. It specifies CASSLGQGGYNEQFF.